The text below deals with one TCR beta chain. Its target is unknown. CD8 cells regarded as naive lacked CD45RO, were positively chosen for CCR7, and omitted terminally differentiated effector memory CD45RA+ cells. Trimming cost V 0 bases and J 4 bases, with 10 bases left between them. Per the germline V gene, CDR1 is MNHNS and CDR2 is SASEGT. This CDR3 region has 15 residues. Method: immunoSEQ multiplex PCR; TCRdb's copy keeps in-frame clones and lacks some. This table holds hundreds of thousands of clones, more than 95% found once. These data come from a study of shared clonotypes between healthy human individuals. Study-wide background: Each donor's CD4 naive and CD4 memory cells filled three plates apiece, CD8 naive two, and CD8 memory one.

Study-wide points: In contrast to clonotypes shared by all four donors, non-shared clonotypes had lower generation probabilities. Shared across a few donors were roughly 4.8% of the naive CD4 clonotypes. What naive subsets generally showed was a larger estimated richness than memory subsets showed.

V usage is TRBV6-1 and J usage is TRBJ2-1, with no clear D. This TCR came from a man under 40 in good health. Source material: naive CD8+ T cells sorted from blood. CDR3 residues: CASSEAQAPYNEQFF. DNA for the CDR3: TGTGCCAGCAGTGAAGCCCAGGCCCCATACAATGAGCAGTTCTTC.